Presented here are 31 T cell receptor beta chains from one specimen sequenced in a study of shared clonotypes between healthy human individuals. Some clones are missing from TCRdb's copy, which holds only in-frame ones; the method was immunoSEQ multiplex PCR. The profile shows 1,500,000 or so clones, 98% of them singletons. Sequenced sample: naive CD4+ T cells sorted from blood. Subset noted: CD45RA+ positively selected. These TCRs come from a man in his thirties or forties in good health.

The genes are TRBV6-1 and TRBJ1-1, with 10 positions matching TRBD1. Germline lookup yields CDR1 MNHNS and CDR2 SASEGT. Trimming cost V 2 bases and J 4 bases; bases outside gene matches: 10. The CDR3 consists of 17 residues. CDR3 sequence reads: CASSESDRGPSGTEAFF. Written as DNA, the CDR3 is TGTGCCAGCAGTGAATCCGACAGGGGGCCTTCGGGCACTGAAGCTTTCTTT.

This sequence joins TRBV7-6 and TRBJ2-4, with a tentative D call TRBD1 (5 bases). The CDR3 length is 14 residues. In germline, CDR1 is SGHVS, CDR2 FNYEAQ. Trimming removed 0 bases at V and 8 bases at J, with 11 bases between. CDR3 bases: TGTGCCAGCAGCTTAGCGCCTCAGGGATACATTCAGTACTTC. It yields the protein CASSLAPQGYIQYF.

The chain joins TRBV14 to TRBJ2-6, with 9 positions matching TRBD1. Trimming cost V 0 bases and J 1 base; bases outside gene matches: 13. The CDR3 is made up of 21 amino acids. The germline CDR1 and CDR2 sequences are SGHDN and FVKESK. The DNA for the CDR3 is TGTGCCAGCAGCCAAGACCCACATAAGGGACAGGGATTTTCTGGGGCCAACGTCCTGACTTTC. Its translation is CASSQDPHKGQGFSGANVLTF.

The chain carries TRBV19 and TRBJ1-2; D gene ambiguous. CDR1 LNHDA and CDR2 SQIVND come from the germline V gene (reference sequence). Trimming removed 6 bases at V and 1 base at J, with 9 bases between. This CDR3 is built from 13 residues. CDR3 loop: CASRKESNYGYTF. CDR3 bases: TGTGCCAGTAGGAAAGAGAGTAACTATGGCTACACCTTC.

The chain combines TRBV6-5 with TRBJ2-5, with a tentative D call TRBD2 (5 bases). The CDR3 length is 14 residues. Germline assignment: CDR1 MNHEY and CDR2 SVGAGI. V lost 2 bases to trimming and J lost 5 bases, with 12 bases between them. The CDR3 nucleotides read TGTGCCAGCAGTTACAGGTGGACTCACGAGACCCAGTACTTC. This encodes CASSYRWTHETQYF.

In its sample, this clone was seen once. The chain combines TRBV11-2 with TRBJ2-5, with TRBD2 identical over 8 bases. Trimming at V came to 1 base and at J to 6 bases, leaving 16 bases not matched to a gene. CDR1 SGHAT and CDR2 FQNNGV come from the germline V gene. The CDR3 is 18 amino acids. CDR3 in amino acids: CASSLGSRSSGKRKTQYF. For the CDR3, the DNA is TGTGCCAGCAGCTTAGGCTCCCGGAGTAGCGGGAAAAGGAAGACCCAGTACTTC.

The V call is TRBV28, the J call TRBJ2-6; D is unclear. The CDR3 totals 13 residues. V lost 6 bases and J lost 2, with 5 bases in between. The germline V gene has CDR1 MDHEN and CDR2 SYDVKM. Written as DNA, the CDR3 is TGTGCCAGCAGGTTGACTGGGGCCAACGTCCTGACTTTC. It codes for CASRLTGANVLTF.

This rearrangement joins TRBV19 to TRBJ1-2, with TRBD1 as a possible D gene (6 bases). Germline values: CDR1 LNHDA, CDR2 SQIVND (reference sequence). Trimming shortened V by 7 bases and J by 8 bases, and 20 bases separated the two germline ends. This CDR3 spans 14 amino acids. CDR3 in amino acids: CASNGVGRGGGYTF. Written as DNA, the CDR3 is TGTGCCAGTAACGGGGTCGGCAGGGGTGGAGGCTACACCTTC.

The J gene is TRBJ2-7, the V gene TRBV19; 9 bases are shared with TRBD1. The ends lost 10 bases at V and 0 bases at J; junction bases unmatched: 13. This CDR3 comprises 16 residues. The germline V gene encodes CDR1 LNHDA and CDR2 SQIVND (reference sequence). DNA for the CDR3: TGTGCCACTCACCCTACGGGGACAGGGAGCTCCTACGAGCAGTACTTC. Its protein product is CATHPTGTGSSYEQYF.

The sample holds one count of this clone. The rearrangement joins TRBV7-2 to TRBJ2-2, with D hard to call. This CDR3 spans 14 amino acids. Germline V gene sequence: CDR1 SGHTA, CDR2 FQGNSA. The V gene lost 3 bases and the J gene lost 6 bases, with 11 bases spanning the gap. Here the CDR3 DNA reads TGTGCCAGCAGCTTCTTGAAATTGCCCGGGGAGCTGTTTTTT. Amino acid sequence: CASSFLKLPGELFF. The full variable domain, with the rest looked up from reference TRBV7-2 and TRBJ2-2, is GAGVSQSPSNKVTEKGKDVELRCDPISGHTALYWYRQSLGQGLEFLIYFQGNSAPDKSGLPSDRFSAERTGGSVSTLTIQRTQQEDSAVYLCASSFLKLPGELFFGEGSRLTVL.

Notes on this clone: Distinct nucleotide sequences in the sample also encode this CDR3. The rearrangement uses TRBV11-2 and TRBJ2-7; 7 bases fit TRBD2. This CDR3 has 14 amino acids. Trimming removed 2 bases from V and 3 bases from J; junction bases left unmatched: 4. The germline gives CDR1 SGHAT, CDR2 FQNNGV. CDR3 sequence reads: CASSLRRESYEQYF. For the CDR3, the DNA is TGTGCCAGCAGCTTAAGGCGGGAGAGCTACGAGCAGTACTTC. The full variable domain, rest sourced from reference TRBV11-2 and TRBJ2-7, is EAGVAQSPRYKIIEKRQSVAFWCNPISGHATLYWYQQILGQGPKLLIQFQNNGVVDDSQLPKDRFSAERLKGVDSTLKIQPAKLEDSAVYLCASSLRRESYEQYFGPGTRLTVT.

The chain recombines TRBV21-1 with TRBJ2-3; the D call of TRBD2 is as the table states it, not checked on the DNA. TRBV21-1 has pseudogene status. The CDR3 is 18 residues long. The CDR3 sequence: CASSREAPSELSTDTQYF. In DNA form, the CDR3 reads TGTGCCAGCAGCAGAGAGGCACCTAGCGAACTTAGCACAGATACGCAGTATTTT.

This rearrangement joins TRBV5-4 to TRBJ2-1; tentative D call: TRBD2 (5 bases). Germline V lookup: CDR1 SGHNT, CDR2 YYREEE (reference sequence). The CDR3 sequence is 14 residues long. Trimming removed 0 bases from V and 8 bases from J, with 12 bases in between. The CDR3 nucleotides are TGTGCCAGCAGCTTGGCTCTCTCCGGGGATGAGCAGTTCTTC. It specifies CASSLALSGDEQFF.

The J gene is TRBJ2-1, the V gene TRBV5-1; 9 positions match TRBD2. V lost 4 bases, J lost 0 bases, and 5 bases stayed unmatched. This CDR3 is built from 16 residues. Per germline, CDR1 SGHRS and CDR2 YFSETQ. The CDR3 DNA reads as TGCGCCAGCAGCCCACAAGCGGGAGGCTCCTACAATGAGCAGTTCTTC. Translation: CASSPQAGGSYNEQFF.

The rearrangement uses TRBV2 and TRBJ2-1; D remains ambiguous. Between the trimmed V and J ends, which lost 4 bases and 4 bases, there was a span of 8 bases. CDR3 length: 13 residues. CDR1 is SNHLY, CDR2 FYNNEI, per germline. CDR3 sequence: CASSVEKYNEQFF. CDR3 in DNA: TGTGCCAGCAGTGTTGAAAAGTACAATGAGCAGTTCTTC.

This chain links TRBV5-1 with TRBJ2-5; D might be TRBD1 (5 bases). V lost 1 base and J 5 bases, leaving 12 bases between the germline ends. The germline V gene has CDR1 SGHRS and CDR2 YFSETQ. This CDR3 is built from 14 residues. In nucleotides, the CDR3 is TGCGCCAGCAGCTTGACAGGAGTCCGGGAGACCCAGTACTTC. Protein: CASSLTGVRETQYF. The variable domain in full, completed from reference TRBV5-1 and TRBJ2-5, reads KAGVTQTPRYLIKTRGQQVTLSCSPISGHRSVSWYQQTPGQGLQFLFEYFSETQRNKGNFPGRFSGRQFSNSRSEMNVSTLELGDSALYLCASSLTGVRETQYFGPGTRLLVL.

The J gene is TRBJ2-5, the V gene TRBV9; D possibly matches TRBD1 or TRBD2 (5 bases each). V gave up 0 bases and J gave up 0 bases, with 6 bases separating them. CDR1 SGDLS and CDR2 YYNGEE come from the germline V gene. The CDR3 spans 14 residues. CDR3 in DNA: TGTGCCAGCAGCGTAGGGGACGACCAAGAGACCCAGTACTTC. This sequence encodes CASSVGDDQETQYF.

This chain links TRBV7-3 with TRBJ2-7; D is unclear. The CDR3 is 11 residues long. CDR1 is SGHTA, CDR2 FQGTGA, per germline. The V gene lost 5 bases and the J gene lost 0 bases, with 2 bases spanning the gap. The CDR3 bases are TGTGCCAGCAGCAACTCCTACGAGCAGTACTTC. Translating gives CASSNSYEQYF.

The rearrangement joins TRBV15 to TRBJ1-5, with D perhaps matching TRBD1 (5 bases). The ends were cut back, 0 bases at V and 4 bases at J, with 19 bases in the middle. Germline assignment: CDR1 LNHNV and CDR2 YYDKDF (reference sequence). This CDR3 is 18 amino acids long. In DNA, the CDR3 is TGTGCCACCAGCAGAGATCGAAAGCTTCGGGGGGGTAATCAGCCCCAGCATTTT. Its protein product is CATSRDRKLRGGNQPQHF.

This sequence joins TRBV30 and TRBJ2-7; D might be TRBD1 (6 bases). With 2 bases removed from V and 6 bases from J, the gap between germline ends came to 11 bases. Germline CDR1 reads GTSNPN; CDR2 reads SVGIG (reference sequence). CDR3 length equals 12 residues. In nucleotides, the CDR3 is TGTGCCTGGAGTACAGGGAGTTTCGAGCAGTACTTC. This sequence encodes CAWSTGSFEQYF.

The count of this clone is one. The V gene is TRBV5-6, the J gene TRBJ2-7; possible D gene TRBD2, 5 bases. Trimming took 1 base from V and 5 from J, leaving 7 bases between them. The CDR3 covers 12 residues. Germline V gene lookup returns CDR1 SGHDT and CDR2 YYEEEE. The CDR3 protein is CASSLSGNEQYF. The CDR3 DNA sequence: TGTGCCAGCAGCTTGTCGGGGAACGAGCAGTACTTC.

The CDR3 here is CASSPQQGYQPQHF. The CDR3 DNA reads as TGTGCCAGCAGTCCCCAACAGGGATATCAGCCCCAGCATTTT. V usage is TRBV28 and J usage is TRBJ1-5; possibly TRBD1 for D (6 bases). Looked up from germline, CDR1 is MDHEN and CDR2 is SYDVKM. V gave up 5 bases and J gave up 5 bases, with 13 bases separating them. The CDR3 has 14 residues.

The chain uses TRBV18 and TRBJ1-2; D possibly corresponds to TRBD1 (6 bases). The CDR3 loop spans 15 amino acids. CDR1 and CDR2 (germline): KGHSH, LQKENI. Trimming shortened V by 3 bases and J by 0 bases, and 11 bases separated the two germline ends. The CDR3 region is CASSPRTVPNYGYTF. The CDR3 DNA is TGTGCCAGCTCACCGAGGACAGTTCCTAACTATGGCTACACCTTC.

V and J are TRBV9 and TRBJ2-7, with 13 bases that match TRBD2. V trimming: 4 bases; J trimming: 6 bases; junction bases outside the gene matches: 4. The CDR3 extends over 14 amino acids. Germline lookup yields CDR1 SGDLS and CDR2 YYNGEE. CDR3 protein: CASSQTSGRGEQYF. CDR3 DNA: TGTGCCAGCAGCCAAACTAGCGGGAGGGGCGAGCAGTACTTC.

With regard to this clone: The sample contains more than one DNA sequence encoding this CDR3. The chain couples TRBV6-1 to TRBJ2-7; D uncertain. CDR3 length: 12 amino acids. CDR1 and CDR2 (germline): MNHNS, SASEGT. Deletions cut 3 bases from V and 3 bases from J, with 6 bases between. The CDR3 DNA follows: TGTGCCAGCAGTGAGGGAAACTACGAGCAGTACTTC. Protein sequence: CASSEGNYEQYF.

This sequence joins TRBV7-9 and TRBJ2-6; D unclear. The ends were cut back, 5 bases at V and 0 bases at J, with 17 bases in the middle. Germline lookup yields CDR1 SEHNR and CDR2 FQNEAQ (reference sequence). This CDR3 contains 18 residues. The CDR3 nucleotides are TGTGCCAGCAGCCCATGGTTGGCTGGAACCTCTGGGGCCAACGTCCTGACTTTC. Its protein product is CASSPWLAGTSGANVLTF.

In this sample, this clone turned up once. This chain links TRBV9 with TRBJ2-1; 8 bases are a match to TRBD2. This CDR3 is 17 amino acids long. V dropped 4 bases and J dropped 3; count of bases not matched to a gene: 12. Germline V gene sequence: CDR1 SGDLS, CDR2 YYNGEE. The CDR3 DNA reads TGTGCCAGCAGCCCAAGGGTCACGAGCGGGAGCTACAATGAGCAGTTCTTC. This gives the protein CASSPRVTSGSYNEQFF.

The rearrangement links TRBV6-1 to TRBJ2-1, with unresolved D. The CDR3 loop spans 14 amino acids. CDR1 and CDR2 from the germline V gene are MNHNS and SASEGT. V was trimmed by 8 bases and J by 0 bases, leaving 11 bases between them. The CDR3 nucleotides read TGTGCCAGCTCCGAGCAGAGCTCCTACAATGAGCAGTTCTTC. It translates to CASSEQSSYNEQFF.

The V gene is TRBV19, the J gene TRBJ1-5, with 9 nucleotides matching TRBD1. J was trimmed by 6 bases and V by 3 bases; bases with no gene match: 6. Germline V gene lookup returns CDR1 LNHDA and CDR2 SQIVND (reference sequence). This CDR3 spans 15 amino acids. The CDR3 sequence: CASSIGGQGTQPQHF. CDR3 DNA sequence: TGTGCCAGTAGTATTGGGGGACAGGGAACTCAGCCCCAGCATTTT.

The V gene is TRBV5-8, the J gene TRBJ2-7; a weak D match, TRBD1 (6 bases). Per the germline V gene, CDR1 is SGHTS and CDR2 is YDEGEE. The CDR3 is 16 amino acids. V lost 0 bases and J lost 3, with 16 bases in between. The CDR3 loop is CASSLVPGVGFYEQYF. DNA for the CDR3: TGTGCCAGCAGCTTGGTTCCAGGGGTCGGCTTCTACGAGCAGTACTTC.

The chain recombines TRBV5-1 with TRBJ1-1; TRBD1 agrees at 8 bases. Per germline, CDR1 SGHRS and CDR2 YFSETQ. The CDR3 extends over 15 amino acids. With 4 bases clipped from V and 0 bases from J, the junction kept 5 bases outside the gene matches. CDR3 region: CASSRTGIMNTEAFF. CDR3 DNA: TGCGCCAGCAGCCGGACAGGGATTATGAACACTGAAGCTTTCTTT. Variable domain in full (rest from reference TRBV5-1 and TRBJ1-1): KAGVTQTPRYLIKTRGQQVTLSCSPISGHRSVSWYQQTPGQGLQFLFEYFSETQRNKGNFPGRFSGRQFSNSRSEMNVSTLELGDSALYLCASSRTGIMNTEAFFGQGTRLTVV.